This is a list of T cell receptor beta chains from one sample in a study of blood T cell repertoires in COVID-19. Measured with immunoSEQ multiplex PCR; TCRdb has only the in-frame clones, and not every one. The data show fewer than 350,000 clones, with around nine tenths seen just once and approximately 9.4% held by the top ten. Sequencing was done on a sample of PBMCs or T cells enriched from blood (not recorded which). The receptor source for this set is a woman in her thirties or forties who had recovered from COVID-19. Each CDR3 is given with its conserved first and last residue. The D gene is left open where the match is weak. The size entry is marked missing in some rows and otherwise reads once, few, many or a size class.

TRBV28	.	TRBJ1-2	.	CASSLGQNYGYTF	TGTGCCAGCAGTTTAGGACAAAACTATGGCTACACCTTC
TRBV15	.	TRBJ2-3	TRBD2	CATSSGREGTDTQYF	TGTGCCACCAGCAGTGGGAGGGAAGGCACAGATACGCAGTATTTT
TRBV30	.	TRBJ2-5	.	CAWSESIGETQYF	TGTGCCTGGAGTGAATCCATCGGAGAGACCCAGTACTTC
TRBV7-9	.	TRBJ1-1	.	CASSLLSQEAFF	TGTGCCAGCAGCTTATTAAGCCAAGAAGCTTTCTTT
TRBV7-7	.	TRBJ2-5	TRBD2	CASSLGASGGQETQYF	TGTGCTAGCAGCTTAGGGGCTAGCGGGGGTCAAGAGACCCAGTACTTC
TRBV19	.	TRBJ1-4	.	CASRKQGDDEKLFF	TGTGCCAGTAGAAAACAGGGTGACGATGAAAAACTGTTTTTT
TRBV5-4	.	TRBJ2-1	.	CASSLVGGVSYNEQFF	TGTGCCAGCAGCTTGGTAGGGGGGGTGTCCTACAATGAGCAGTTCTTC
TRBV18	.	TRBJ1-1	.	CASSPLSGKSNTEAFF	TGTGCCAGCTCACCCCTCTCGGGGAAGTCGAACACTGAAGCTTTCTTT
TRBV10-1	.	TRBJ2-7	.	CATRPGGTYEQYF	TGCGCCACCCGCCCGGGTGGGACTTACGAGCAGTACTTC
TRBV2	.	TRBJ2-3	TRBD2	CASSALAGVRDTQYF	TGTGCCAGCAGTGCTCTAGCGGGAGTGCGGGATACGCAGTATTTT
TRBV3-1/TRBV3-2	.	TRBJ2-7	.	CASSQGEVSEQYF	TGTGCCAGCAGCCAAGGAGAAGTCTCCGAGCAGTACTTC
TRBV7-3	.	TRBJ2-1	.	CASSPRRYNEQFF	TGTGCCAGCAGCCCCCGGAGGTACAATGAGCAGTTCTTC
TRBV5-4	.	TRBJ1-3	TRBD1	CASSLQGAGNTIYF	TGTGCCAGCAGCTTACAGGGGGCTGGAAACACCATATATTTT
TRBV6-4	.	TRBJ2-1	TRBD1	CASSSRGLDNEQFF	TGTGCCAGCAGTTCCAGGGGGCTGGACAATGAGCAGTTCTTC
TRBV21-1	.	TRBJ1-1	.	CASSPTPGHPLTEAFF	TGTGCCAGCAGTCCTACACCGGGACACCCCCTTACTGAAGCTTTCTTT
TRBV13	.	TRBJ2-5	.	CASSLQTGTQYF	TGTGCCAGCAGCTTACAGACGGGGACCCAGTACTTC
TRBV7-3	once	TRBJ2-5	TRBD2	CASSLGLAGGGETQYF	TGTGCCAGCAGCTTAGGCCTAGCGGGAGGGGGAGAGACCCAGTACTTC
TRBV24-1	once	TRBJ1-1	TRBD1	CATSGQGNTEAFF	TGTGCCACCAGTGGACAGGGGAACACTGAAGCTTTCTTT
TRBV7-2	.	TRBJ2-7	TRBD1	CASSLAAGTGTYEQYF	TGTGCCAGCAGCTTAGCAGCCGGGACAGGAACCTACGAGCAGTACTTC
TRBV7-3	.	TRBJ1-1	.	CASSPTGRADTEAFF	TGTGCCAGCAGCCCGACTGGGCGGGCGGACACTGAAGCTTTCTTT
TRBV7-9	.	TRBJ2-1	TRBD1	CASSLDRANEQFF	TGTGCCAGCAGCCTCGACAGGGCAAATGAGCAGTTCTTC
TRBV28	once	TRBJ2-3	TRBD2	CASSLGTSGVTDTQYF	TGTGCCAGCAGTTTGGGGACTAGCGGGGTCACAGATACGCAGTATTTT
TRBV9	.	TRBJ2-7	TRBD1	CASSVGQGNYEQYF	TGTGCCAGCAGCGTTGGACAGGGTAACTACGAGCAGTACTTC
TRBV28	.	TRBJ2-7	TRBD2	CASSLHSGGPSSYEQYF	TGTGCCAGCAGTTTACATAGCGGGGGGCCTAGCTCCTACGAGCAGTACTTC
TRBV6-2/TRBV6-3	once	TRBJ2-2	.	CASSPLGGGAFTGELFF	TGTGCCAGCAGTCCCTTAGGGGGGGGCGCGTTTACCGGGGAGCTGTTTTTT
TRBV12-3/TRBV12-4	.	TRBJ1-6	.	CASSLNFPPLHF	TGTGCCAGCAGTCTTAATTTTCCACCCCTCCACTTT
TRBV11-2	.	TRBJ1-3	TRBD1	CASSSRDREGGNTIYF	TGTGCCAGCAGCTCTCGGGACAGGGAGGGAGGAAACACCATATATTTT
TRBV15	.	TRBJ2-2	TRBD1	CATSSSQAAGGLASLNTGELFF	TGTGCCACCAGCAGCTCCCAGGCCGCAGGGGGCTTAGCCTCCTTGAACACCGGGGAGCTGTTTTTT
TRBV19	.	TRBJ1-2	.	CASSMTGSDYGYTF	TGTGCCAGTAGTATGACAGGCAGCGACTATGGCTACACCTTC
TRBV29-1	.	TRBJ2-1	TRBD2	CSVGVSGGEYNEQFF	TGCAGCGTTGGCGTTAGCGGGGGGGAGTACAATGAGCAGTTCTTC
TRBV27	.	TRBJ1-5	TRBD1	CASSPDRGNQPQHF	TGTGCCAGCTCCCCCGACAGGGGTAATCAGCCCCAGCATTTT
TRBV7-6	.	TRBJ1-4	TRBD1	CASSPGQENEKLFF	TGTGCCAGCAGCCCGGGACAGGAGAATGAAAAACTGTTTTTT
TRBV5-4	.	TRBJ2-7	TRBD1	CASSFADRGREQYF	TGTGCCAGCAGCTTTGCGGACAGGGGGCGCGAGCAGTACTTC
TRBV5-4	.	TRBJ1-4	TRBD1	CASSKTGGGEKLFF	TGTGCCAGCAGCAAGACAGGGGGTGGCGAAAAACTGTTTTTT
TRBV6-5	once	TRBJ2-1	TRBD2	CATRGGLYNEQFF	TGTGCCACTCGGGGGGGCCTTTACAATGAGCAGTTCTTC
TRBV24-1	.	TRBJ1-1	.	CAPGVLVAAFF	TGTGCCCCCGGGGTGCTGGTAGCAGCTTTCTTT
TRBV5-1	.	TRBJ2-7	.	CASSLPSTGDEQYF	TGCGCCAGCAGCTTGCCATCCACGGGAGACGAGCAGTACTTC
TRBV10-3	once	TRBJ2-7	TRBD1	CAIRAFRDRDTYEQYF	TGTGCCATCAGAGCTTTCCGGGACAGGGATACCTACGAGCAGTACTTC